The present TCR beta chain was sequenced within a study of glioma-infiltrating T cells. In this sample, this clonotype turned up many times. Germline values: CDR1 MNHNS, CDR2 SASEGT. V was pared by 6 bases and J by 2 bases, with 11 bases between. The CDR3 has 13 residues. TCR alpha and beta CDR3 regions were amplified from RNA using iRepertoire nested multiplex PCR. TCRdb used MiXCR to reprocess the multiplex PCR reads, holding one entry per CDR3 protein. The sample lists under 200,000 distinct CDR3 sequences; about 40% were seen once. The sequenced sample was glioma tissue, nonneoplastic brain tissue, or PBMCs (not recorded which). V gene TRBV6-1 combines with J gene TRBJ2-7; a possible D gene is TRBD1 (5 bases). This receptor was obtained from a human donor with low-grade glioma or glioblastoma, undergoing nonglioma brain surgery, or in good health (not recorded which). Written as DNA, the CDR3 is TGTGCCAGCAGCCGAGACAGAGCCTACGAGCAGTACTTC. Encoded protein: CASSRDRAYEQYF.